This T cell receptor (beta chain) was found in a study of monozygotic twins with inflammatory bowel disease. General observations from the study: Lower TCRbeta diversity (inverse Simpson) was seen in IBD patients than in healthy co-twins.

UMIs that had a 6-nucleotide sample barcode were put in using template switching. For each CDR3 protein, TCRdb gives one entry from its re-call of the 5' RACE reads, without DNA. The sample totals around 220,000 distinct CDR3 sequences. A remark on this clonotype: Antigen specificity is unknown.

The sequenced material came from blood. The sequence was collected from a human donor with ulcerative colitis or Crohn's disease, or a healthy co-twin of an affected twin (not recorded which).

The CDR3 region is CASNTRGETQYF. This chain connects TRBV28 to TRBJ2-5; TCRdb's D call of TRBD1 is untestable without DNA. CDR1 and CDR2 (germline): MDHEN, SYDVKM. The CDR3 length is 12 residues.